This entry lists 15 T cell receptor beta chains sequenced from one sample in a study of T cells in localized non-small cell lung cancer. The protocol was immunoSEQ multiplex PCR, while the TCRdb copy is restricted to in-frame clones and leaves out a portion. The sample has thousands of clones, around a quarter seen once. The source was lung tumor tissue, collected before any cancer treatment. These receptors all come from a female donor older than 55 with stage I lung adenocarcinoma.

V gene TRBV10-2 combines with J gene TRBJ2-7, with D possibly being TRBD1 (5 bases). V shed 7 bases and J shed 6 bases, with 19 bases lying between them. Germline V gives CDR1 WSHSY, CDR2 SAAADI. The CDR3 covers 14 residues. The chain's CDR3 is CASTQPQVVGEQYF. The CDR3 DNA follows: TGCGCCAGCACTCAGCCACAGGTCGTGGGCGAGCAGTACTTC.

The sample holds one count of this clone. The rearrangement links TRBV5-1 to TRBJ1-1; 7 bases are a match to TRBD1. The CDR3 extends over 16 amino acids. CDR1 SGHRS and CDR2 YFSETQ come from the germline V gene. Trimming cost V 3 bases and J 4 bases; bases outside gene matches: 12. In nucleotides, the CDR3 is TGCGCCAGCAGCTCCCCACGACAGGGAAGGAGCACTGAAGCTTTCTTT. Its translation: CASSSPRQGRSTEAFF.

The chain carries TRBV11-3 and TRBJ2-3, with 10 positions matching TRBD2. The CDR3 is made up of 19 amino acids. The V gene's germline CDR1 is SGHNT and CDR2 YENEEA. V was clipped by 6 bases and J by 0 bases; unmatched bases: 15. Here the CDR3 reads CASRRYPGTSDPSTDTQYF. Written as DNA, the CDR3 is TGTGCCAGCAGGCGCTACCCCGGGACTAGCGATCCTAGCACAGATACGCAGTATTTT.

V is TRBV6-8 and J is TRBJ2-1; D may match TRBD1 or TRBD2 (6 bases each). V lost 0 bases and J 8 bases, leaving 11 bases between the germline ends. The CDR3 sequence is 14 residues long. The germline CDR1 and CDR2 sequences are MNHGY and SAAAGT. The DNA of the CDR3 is TGTGCCAGCAGTTACTCAAGGGGGGCACATGAGCAGTTCTTC. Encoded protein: CASSYSRGAHEQFF.

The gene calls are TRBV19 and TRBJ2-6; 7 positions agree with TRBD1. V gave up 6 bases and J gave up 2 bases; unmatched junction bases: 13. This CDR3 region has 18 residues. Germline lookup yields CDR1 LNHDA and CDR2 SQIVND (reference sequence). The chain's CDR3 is CASRVTGQRFTGANVLTF. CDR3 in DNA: TGTGCCAGTAGGGTTACGGGACAGCGCTTCACTGGGGCCAACGTCCTGACTTTC.

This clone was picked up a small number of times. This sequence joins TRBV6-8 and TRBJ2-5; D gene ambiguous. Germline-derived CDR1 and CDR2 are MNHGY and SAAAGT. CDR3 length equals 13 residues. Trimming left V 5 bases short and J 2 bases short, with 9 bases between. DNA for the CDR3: TGTGCCAGCAGTGGGTTGGGGCAAGAGACCCAGTACTTC. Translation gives CASSGLGQETQYF.

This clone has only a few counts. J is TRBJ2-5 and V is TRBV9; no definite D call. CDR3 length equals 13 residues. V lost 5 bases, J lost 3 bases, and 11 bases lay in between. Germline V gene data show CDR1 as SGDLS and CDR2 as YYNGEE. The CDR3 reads CASSDGRKETQYF. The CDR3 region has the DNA TGTGCCAGCAGTGACGGGCGGAAAGAGACCCAGTACTTC.

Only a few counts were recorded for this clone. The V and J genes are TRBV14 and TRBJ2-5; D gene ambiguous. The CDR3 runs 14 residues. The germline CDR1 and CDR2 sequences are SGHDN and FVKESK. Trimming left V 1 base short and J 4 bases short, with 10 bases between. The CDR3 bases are TGTGCCAGCAGCCAAGGGGCGCGGTCAGAGACCCAGTACTTC. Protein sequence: CASSQGARSETQYF.

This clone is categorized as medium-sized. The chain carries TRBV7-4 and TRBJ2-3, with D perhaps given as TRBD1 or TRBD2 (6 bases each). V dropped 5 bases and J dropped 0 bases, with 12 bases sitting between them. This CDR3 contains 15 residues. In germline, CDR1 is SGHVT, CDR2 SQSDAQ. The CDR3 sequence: CASSLQGGSTDTQYF. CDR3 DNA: TGTGCCAGCAGCCTCCAAGGGGGGAGCACAGATACGCAGTATTTT.

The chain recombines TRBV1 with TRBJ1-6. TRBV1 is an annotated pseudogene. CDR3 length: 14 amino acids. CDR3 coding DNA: TGCGCCAGCAGCCAAGAGGGGGTAGGTTCACCCCTCCACTTT. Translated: CASSQEGVGSPLHF.

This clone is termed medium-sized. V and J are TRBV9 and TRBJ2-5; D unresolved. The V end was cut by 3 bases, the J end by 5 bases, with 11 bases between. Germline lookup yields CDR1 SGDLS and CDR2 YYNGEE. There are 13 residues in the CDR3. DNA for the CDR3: TGTGCCAGCAGCGGCGTATTCGGGGAGACCCAGTACTTC. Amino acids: CASSGVFGETQYF.

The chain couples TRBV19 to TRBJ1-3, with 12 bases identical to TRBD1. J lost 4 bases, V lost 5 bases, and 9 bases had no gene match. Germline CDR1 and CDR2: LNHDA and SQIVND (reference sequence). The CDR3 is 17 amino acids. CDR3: CASSSSLGQGAGNTIYF. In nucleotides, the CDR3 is TGTGCCAGTAGTTCTTCGTTGGGACAGGGGGCCGGAAACACCATATATTTT.

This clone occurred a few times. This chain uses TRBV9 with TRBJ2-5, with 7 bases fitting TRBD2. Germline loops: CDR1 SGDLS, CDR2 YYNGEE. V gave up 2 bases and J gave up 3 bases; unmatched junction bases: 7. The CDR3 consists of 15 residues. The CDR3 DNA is TGTGCCAGCAGCGTGGGCGGGAGAGGGAAAGAGACCCAGTACTTC. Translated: CASSVGGRGKETQYF.

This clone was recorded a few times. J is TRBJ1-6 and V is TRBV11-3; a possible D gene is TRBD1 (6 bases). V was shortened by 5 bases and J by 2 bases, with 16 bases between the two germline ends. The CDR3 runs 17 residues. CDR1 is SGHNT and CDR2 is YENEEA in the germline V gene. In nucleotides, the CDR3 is TGTGCCAGCAGCCCCGGCGGGGGGCTGGCCTATAATTCACCCCTCCACTTT. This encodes CASSPGGGLAYNSPLHF.

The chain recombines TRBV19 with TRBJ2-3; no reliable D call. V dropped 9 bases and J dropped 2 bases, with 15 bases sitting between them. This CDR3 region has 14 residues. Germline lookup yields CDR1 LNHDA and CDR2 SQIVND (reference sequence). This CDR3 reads CASSSGGYTDTQYF. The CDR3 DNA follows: TGTGCCAGCAGTTCCGGCGGATACACAGATACGCAGTATTTT.